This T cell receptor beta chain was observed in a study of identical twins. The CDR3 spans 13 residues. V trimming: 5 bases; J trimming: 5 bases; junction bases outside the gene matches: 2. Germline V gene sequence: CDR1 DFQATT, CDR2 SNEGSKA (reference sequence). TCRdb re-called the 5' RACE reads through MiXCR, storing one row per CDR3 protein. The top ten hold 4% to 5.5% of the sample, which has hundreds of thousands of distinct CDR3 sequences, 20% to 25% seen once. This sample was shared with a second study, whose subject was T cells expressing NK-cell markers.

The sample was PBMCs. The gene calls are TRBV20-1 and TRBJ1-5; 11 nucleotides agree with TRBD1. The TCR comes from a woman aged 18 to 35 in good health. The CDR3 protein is CSALGQGDQPQHF. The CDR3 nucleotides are TGCAGTGCTCTGGGACAGGGGGATCAGCCCCAGCATTTT.